The T cell receptor beta chain described here comes from a study of T cells in tumors after PD-1 blockade. The CDR3 spans 15 residues. Germline V gives CDR1 LGHDT, CDR2 YNNKEL (reference sequence). Germline trimming cut 0 bases from V and 6 bases from J; bases unmatched to any gene: 1. Only a few counts were recorded for this clone. Using immunoSEQ multiplex PCR, the repertoire was profiled, and TCRdb retains in-frame clones only, with some absent. The sample lists some 43,000 clones; around 85% were seen once. The V call is TRBV3-1 (or the pseudogene TRBV3-2), the J call TRBJ1-6, with 8 bases aligning to TRBD1. The sample here was PBMCs, taken before anti-PD-1 treatment. The source is a human donor with basal cell carcinoma. CDR3 nucleotide sequence: TGTGCCAGCAGCCAAGAAACAGGGGGTAATTCACCCCTCCACTTT. This gives the protein CASSQETGGNSPLHF.